This entry describes one T cell receptor (beta chain). This table comes from immunoSEQ multiplex PCR, and its TCRdb copy is limited to in-frame clones, with some not included. This table holds tens of thousands of clones, 88% found once. The germline CDR1 and CDR2 sequences are SGHTA and FQGNSA. CDR3 length: 11 residues. V lost 5 bases to trimming and J lost 11 bases, with 11 bases between them. This sample was included in a study of blood T cell repertoires in COVID-19. In the study overall: Sites across the United States, Italy and Spain contributed samples from acute and convalescent COVID-19. Sources were T cells, B-cell-depleted T cells, or PBMCs; the material itself was cDNA or gDNA.

The gene calls are TRBV7-2 and TRBJ2-3; D possibly corresponds to TRBD2 (5 bases). This receptor was obtained from a human donor in a cohort sampled during active COVID-19. The sample was peripheral blood. DNA of the CDR3: TGTGCCAGCAGCAAGGACTGGGAGCAGTATTTT. Its protein product is CASSKDWEQYF.